The clone carrying this T cell receptor (beta chain) was recorded once. V was trimmed by 5 bases and J by 2 bases, leaving 13 bases between them. The germline CDR1 and CDR2 sequences are LNHDA and SQIVND (reference sequence). CDR3 length: 15 amino acids. Treatment indicated: preoperative locoregional IRX-2 cytokine immunotherapy. Samples came from a phase Ib trial of preoperative locoregional IRX-2 cytokine immunotherapy. Profiling relied on immunoSEQ multiplex PCR, and the TCRdb table lists in-frame clones only, not all of them. The repertoire holds roughly 43,000 clones, with about 95% as singletons. This sample is part of a study of preoperative IRX-2 immunotherapy in early breast cancer.

The chain has TRBV19 and TRBJ2-1; D not certain. The source of this sequence is a human donor with breast cancer. The input for sequencing was tumor tissue, taken after IRX-2 immunotherapy. The CDR3 loop reads CASSPQDQTYNEQFF. The DNA of the CDR3 is TGTGCCAGTAGTCCCCAGGACCAGACCTACAATGAGCAGTTCTTC.